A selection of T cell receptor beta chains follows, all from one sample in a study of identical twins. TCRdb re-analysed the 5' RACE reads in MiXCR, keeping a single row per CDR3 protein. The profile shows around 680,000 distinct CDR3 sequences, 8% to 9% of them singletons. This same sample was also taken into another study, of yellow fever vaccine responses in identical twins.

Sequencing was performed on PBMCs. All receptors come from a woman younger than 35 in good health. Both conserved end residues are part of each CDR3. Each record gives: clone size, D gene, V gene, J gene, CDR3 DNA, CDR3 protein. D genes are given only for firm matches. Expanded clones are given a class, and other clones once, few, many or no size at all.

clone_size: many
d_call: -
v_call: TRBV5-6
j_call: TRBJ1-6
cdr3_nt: TGTGCCAGCAGAGTTGGACAGAATAATTCACCCCTCCACTTT
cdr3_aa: CASRVGQNNSPLHF

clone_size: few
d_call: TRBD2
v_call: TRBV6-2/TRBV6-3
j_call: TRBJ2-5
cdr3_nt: TGTGCCAGCAGTTACGCGACTAGCGGGAGAGGGGAGACCCAGTACTTC
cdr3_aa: CASSYATSGRGETQYF

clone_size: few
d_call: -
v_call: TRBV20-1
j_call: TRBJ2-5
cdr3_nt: TGCAGTGGTTTGCAGATAGGGACCCAGTACTTC
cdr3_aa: CSGLQIGTQYF

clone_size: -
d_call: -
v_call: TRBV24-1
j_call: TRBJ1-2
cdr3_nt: TGTGCCACCAGTGATCCCCTTCGCGGGGGGCAGGGCTATGGCTACACCTTC
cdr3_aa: CATSDPLRGGQGYGYTF

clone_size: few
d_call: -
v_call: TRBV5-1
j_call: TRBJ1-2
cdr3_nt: TGCGCCAGCAGCTTGGCCTGGACCCTCGGTGGCTACACCTTC
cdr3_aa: CASSLAWTLGGYTF

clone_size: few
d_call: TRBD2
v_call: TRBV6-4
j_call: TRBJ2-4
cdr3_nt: TGTGCCAGCATGGGACTAGCGGGGGGGCCGGAAAACATTCAGTACTTC
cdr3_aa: CASMGLAGGPENIQYF

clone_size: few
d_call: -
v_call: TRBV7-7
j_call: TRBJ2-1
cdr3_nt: TGTGCTAGCAGCTTATCAACCTACAATGAGCAGTTCTTC
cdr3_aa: CASSLSTYNEQFF

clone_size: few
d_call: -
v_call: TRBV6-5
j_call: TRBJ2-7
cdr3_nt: TGTGCCAGCAGTTATTATGGGTCCCGAACCTACGAGCAGTACTTC
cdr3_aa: CASSYYGSRTYEQYF

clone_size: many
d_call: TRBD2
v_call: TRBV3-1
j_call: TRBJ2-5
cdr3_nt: TGTGCCAGCAGCCAAAGTACTAGCGGGAGGCAAGAGACCCAGTACTTC
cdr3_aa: CASSQSTSGRQETQYF

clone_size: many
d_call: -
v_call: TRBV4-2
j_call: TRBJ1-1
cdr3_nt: TGTGCCAGCAGCCCGTACCGAGAGAACACTGAAGCTTTCTTT
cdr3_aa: CASSPYRENTEAFF

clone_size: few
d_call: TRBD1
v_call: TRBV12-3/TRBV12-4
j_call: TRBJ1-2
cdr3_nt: TGTGCCAGCAGACCCGGAAGAGGGGGCTCGGGCTACACCTTC
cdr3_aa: CASRPGRGGSGYTF

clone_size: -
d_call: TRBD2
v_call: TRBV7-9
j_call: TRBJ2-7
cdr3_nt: TGTGCCAGCAGCTTAGCTCTGAGCCTAGCGGGGGACGAGCAGTACTTC
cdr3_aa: CASSLALSLAGDEQYF

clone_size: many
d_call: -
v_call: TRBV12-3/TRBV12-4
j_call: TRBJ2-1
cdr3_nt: TGTGCCAGCTCGTCCGGCGGATCCTACAATGAGCAGTTCTTC
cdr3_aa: CASSSGGSYNEQFF

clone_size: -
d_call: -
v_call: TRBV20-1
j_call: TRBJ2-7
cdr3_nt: TGCAGTGCTAGGGCAGGTTTCCCTTTCGAGCAGTACTTC
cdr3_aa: CSARAGFPFEQYF

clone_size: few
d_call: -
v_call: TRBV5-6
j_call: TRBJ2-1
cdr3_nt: TGTGCCAGCAGCTTGGAGACGGGGCAGGGCCCGTACAATGAGCAGTTCTTC
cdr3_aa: CASSLETGQGPYNEQFF

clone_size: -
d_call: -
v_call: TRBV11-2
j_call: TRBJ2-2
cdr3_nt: TGTGCCAGCAGTCCCCCGTCTCTGACGACCCCTGGGGAGCTGTTTTTT
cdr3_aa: CASSPPSLTTPGELFF

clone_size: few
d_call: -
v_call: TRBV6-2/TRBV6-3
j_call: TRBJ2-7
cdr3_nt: TGTGCCAGCAGCCAAACAGGAGGGACTCCCAGCTCCTACGAGCAGTACTTC
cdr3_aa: CASSQTGGTPSSYEQYF

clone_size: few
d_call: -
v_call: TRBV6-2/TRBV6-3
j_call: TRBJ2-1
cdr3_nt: TGTGCCAGCAGTCGGGGAGAGCAGTTCTTC
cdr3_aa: CASSRGEQFF

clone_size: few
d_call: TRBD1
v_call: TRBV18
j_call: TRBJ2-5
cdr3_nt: TGTGCCAGCTCCCATCGTGGGGACAGGCAAGAGACCCAGTACTTC
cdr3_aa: CASSHRGDRQETQYF

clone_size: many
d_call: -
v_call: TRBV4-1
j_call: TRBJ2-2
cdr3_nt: TGCGCCAGCAGCCAAGAACCTTTCCTAGCGAACACCGGGGAGCTGTTTTTT
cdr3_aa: CASSQEPFLANTGELFF

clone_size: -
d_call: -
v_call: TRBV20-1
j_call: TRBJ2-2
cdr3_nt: TGCAGTGCTAGTATGGGGGCAGGGGACACCGGGGAGCTGTTTTTT
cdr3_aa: CSASMGAGDTGELFF

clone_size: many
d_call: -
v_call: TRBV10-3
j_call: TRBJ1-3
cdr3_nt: TGTGCCATCAGTGATAGGCAGCTTATTGGCCGCAAAAGCTCTGGAAACACCATATATTTT
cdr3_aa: CAISDRQLIGRKSSGNTIYF

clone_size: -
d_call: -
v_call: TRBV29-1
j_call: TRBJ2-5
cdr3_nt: TGCAGCACCCCTTGTCAGGACAGCCAAGAGACCCAGTACTTC
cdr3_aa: CSTPCQDSQETQYF

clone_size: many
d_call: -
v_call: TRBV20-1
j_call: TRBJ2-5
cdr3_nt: TGCAGTGGTGGCAGTCTGGAGACCCAGTACTTC
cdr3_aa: CSGGSLETQYF

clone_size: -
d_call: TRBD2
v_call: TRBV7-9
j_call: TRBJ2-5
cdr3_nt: TGTGCCAGCAGCTTACATGGGACTAGCGGGCCGGAGACCCAGTACTTC
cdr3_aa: CASSLHGTSGPETQYF

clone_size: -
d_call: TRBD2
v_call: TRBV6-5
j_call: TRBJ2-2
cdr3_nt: TGTGCCAGCAGTTACGGGGGTAGCGGGGGCCCGAACACCGGGGAGCTGTTTTTT
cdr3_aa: CASSYGGSGGPNTGELFF

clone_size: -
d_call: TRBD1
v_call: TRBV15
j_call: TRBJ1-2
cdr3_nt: TGTGCCACCAGCGGGAGTCCCGGGACAGGGCCCATCGGCTATGGCTACACCTTC
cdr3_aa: CATSGSPGTGPIGYGYTF

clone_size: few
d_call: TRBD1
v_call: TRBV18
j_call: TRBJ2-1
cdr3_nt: TGTGCCAGCTCACCAAACATCAGGGGGCACTACAATGAGCAGTTCTTC
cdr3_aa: CASSPNIRGHYNEQFF

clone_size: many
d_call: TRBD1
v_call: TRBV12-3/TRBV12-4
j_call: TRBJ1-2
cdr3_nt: TGTGCCAGCAGTCAAGGGGGACAGGGGGGGTCCTATGGCTACACCTTC
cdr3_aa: CASSQGGQGGSYGYTF

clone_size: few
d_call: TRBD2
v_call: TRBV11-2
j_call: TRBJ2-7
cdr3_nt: TGTGCCAGCAGCCTTTCTAGCGGGAGTGGCTACGAGCAGTACTTC
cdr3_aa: CASSLSSGSGYEQYF

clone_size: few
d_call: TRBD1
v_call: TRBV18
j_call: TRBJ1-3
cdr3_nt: TGTGCCAGCTCACCCGCACAGGGGGCCAGAAACACCATATATTTT
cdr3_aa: CASSPAQGARNTIYF

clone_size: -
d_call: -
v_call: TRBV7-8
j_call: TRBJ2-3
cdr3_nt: TGTGCCAGCAGCTTAGGCGCGGGCCCTGTGGATACGCAGTATTTT
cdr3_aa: CASSLGAGPVDTQYF

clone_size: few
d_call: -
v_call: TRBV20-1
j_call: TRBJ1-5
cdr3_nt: TGCAGTGCTAGGGACAGCTATCAGCCCCAGCATTTT
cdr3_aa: CSARDSYQPQHF

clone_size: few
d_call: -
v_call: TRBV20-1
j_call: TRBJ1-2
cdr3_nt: TGCAGTGCTAGAGTACGGGGGGGCGCCGGTGGCTACACCTTC
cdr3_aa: CSARVRGGAGGYTF

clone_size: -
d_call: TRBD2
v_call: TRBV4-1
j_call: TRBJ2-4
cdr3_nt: TGCGCCAGCAGCCAAGACGTCCTAGCGGGAGGGGGGCGTCTAGCCAAAAACATTCAGTACTTC
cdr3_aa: CASSQDVLAGGGRLAKNIQYF

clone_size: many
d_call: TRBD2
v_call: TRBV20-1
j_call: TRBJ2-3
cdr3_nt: TGCAGTGCTAGTACAAGTAGCGGGGGGCCGGGCACAGATACGCAGTATTTT
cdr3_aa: CSASTSSGGPGTDTQYF

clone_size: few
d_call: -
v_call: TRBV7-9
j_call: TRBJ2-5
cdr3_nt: TGTGCCAGCAGTTATTCCCTGGGACCGGAGACCCAGTACTTC
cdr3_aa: CASSYSLGPETQYF

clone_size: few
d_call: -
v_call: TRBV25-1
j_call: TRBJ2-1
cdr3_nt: TGTGCCAGCAGTGAAGGGGGGCTGGGTCGGGAGCAGTTCTTC
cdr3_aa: CASSEGGLGREQFF